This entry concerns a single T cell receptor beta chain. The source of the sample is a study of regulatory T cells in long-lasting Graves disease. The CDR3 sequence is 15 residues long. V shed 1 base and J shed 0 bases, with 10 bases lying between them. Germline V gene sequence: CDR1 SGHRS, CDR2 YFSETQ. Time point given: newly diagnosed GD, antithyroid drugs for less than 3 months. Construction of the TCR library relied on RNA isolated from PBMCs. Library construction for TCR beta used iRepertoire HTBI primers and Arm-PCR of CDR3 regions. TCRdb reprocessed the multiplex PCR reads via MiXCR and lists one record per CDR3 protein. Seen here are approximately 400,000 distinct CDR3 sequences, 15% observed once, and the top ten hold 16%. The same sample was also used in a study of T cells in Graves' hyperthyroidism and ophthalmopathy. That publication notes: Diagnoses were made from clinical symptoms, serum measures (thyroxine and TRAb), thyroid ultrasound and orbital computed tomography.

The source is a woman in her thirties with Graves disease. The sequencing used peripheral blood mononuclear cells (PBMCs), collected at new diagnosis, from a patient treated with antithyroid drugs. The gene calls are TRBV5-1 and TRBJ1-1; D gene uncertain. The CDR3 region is CASSLSQTMNTEAFF. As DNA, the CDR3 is TGCGCCAGCAGCTTGTCACAGACGATGAACACTGAAGCTTTCTTT.